This TCR beta chain was retrieved from a study of Graves' ophthalmopathy and Graves' hyperthyroidism. Study-level findings and limits: With less than 90% sensitivity and around 80% specificity, a 13-signature model separated ophthalmopathy from stable hyperthyroidism. The blood repertoire also included most expanded thyroid clonotypes above 0.001 frequency.

For this clonotype: The antigen is undetermined.

As the template, RNA transcripts were used to amplify TCR beta CDR3 regions. An initial RT-PCR round employing HTBI primers preceded a second-round multiplex PCR. A single record per CDR3 protein comes from TCRdb applying MiXCR to the multiplex PCR reads. Seen here are over a million distinct CDR3 sequences, 35% to 40% observed once, and the top ten hold 11%. The V and J ends lost 5 bases and 7 bases respectively, with 12 bases between them. The CDR3 consists of 11 residues. The germline gives CDR1 SQVTM, CDR2 ANQGSEA. Eligible hyperthyroidism cases comprised new diagnoses of under 2 months' duration in individuals aged 18 to 65.

The rearrangement joins TRBV29-1 to TRBJ2-7; tentatively, D is TRBD1 (6 bases). The TCR comes from an adult man with Graves' hyperthyroidism. What was sequenced was peripheral blood or thyroid tissue (not recorded which). The CDR3 sequence is CSVSRGGEQYF. In nucleotides, the CDR3 is TGCAGCGTTTCCAGGGGCGGGGAGCAGTACTTC.